This T cell receptor beta chain was obtained from a study of T cells expressing NK-cell markers. Points from the study as a whole: The dominant NKG2C+ clonotypes represented about 1.0-7.0% of CD8+ T cells in over 5 donors.

As regards this clonotype: Its cognate antigen is unknown.

Reanalyzing the 5' RACE reads, TCRdb keeps one entry per CDR3 protein, without DNA. The repertoire table contains hundreds of thousands of distinct CDR3 sequences. The germline gives CDR1 MNHEY, CDR2 SMNVEV (reference sequence). The CDR3 has 17 amino acids. The sample was blood T cells: a sorted CD56 or NKG2C T cell subset, CD4+ or CD8+ T cells, or bulk PBMC T cells (not recorded which). The TCR sequence derives from a man between 18 and 69 years old in good health. V is TRBV27 and J is TRBJ2-7; absent DNA, TCRdb's TRBD1 call cannot be checked. The CDR3 spells CASPPRYGGPSSYEQYF.